The 9 T cell receptor beta chains listed next were all sequenced from one sample in a study of shared clonotypes between healthy human individuals. Libraries were prepared by immunoSEQ multiplex PCR; TCRdb keeps only in-frame clonotypes and omits some of them. The sample gives just over 2,000,000 clones, 95% of which show up once; 0.13% is in the top ten. Source material: naive CD4+ T cells sorted from blood. Stated subset: CD45RA+ positively selected. The receptors originated from a man in his late teens or twenties in good health.

The V and J genes are TRBV5-1 and TRBJ2-3; 7 bases fit TRBD1. The V gene's germline CDR1 is SGHRS and CDR2 YFSETQ. The length of the CDR3 is 14 residues. The J segment lost 5 bases and the V segment lost 1 base, leaving 4 bases of the junction unmatched. The CDR3 protein is CASSLKGAQDTQYF. The CDR3 region has the DNA TGCGCCAGCAGCTTGAAGGGGGCCCAAGATACGCAGTATTTT.

The V and J genes are TRBV5-1 and TRBJ2-3; TRBD1 agrees at 12 bases. The CDR3 length is 17 residues. CDR1 and CDR2 from the germline V gene are SGHRS and YFSETQ. V was clipped by 4 bases and J by 5 bases; unmatched bases: 11. DNA for the CDR3: TGCGCCAGCAGCAGAACCGGGACAGGGGGCGCGGGAGATACGCAGTATTTT. Protein: CASSRTGTGGAGDTQYF.

In this sample, this clone turned up a few times. This chain links TRBV30 with TRBJ2-5, with TRBD2 as a possible D gene (7 bases). Trimming took 2 bases from V and 2 from J, leaving 15 bases between them. CDR1 and CDR2 from the germline V gene are GTSNPN and SVGIG (reference sequence). The CDR3 spans 15 residues. For the CDR3, the DNA is TGTGCCTGGAGTAGTGGGGGGGGCGTGCAAGAGACCCAGTACTTC. Protein sequence: CAWSSGGGVQETQYF.

This sequence joins TRBV27 and TRBJ1-5, with a weak D call TRBD1 (6 bases). Germline lookup yields CDR1 MNHEY and CDR2 SMNVEV (reference sequence). The length of the CDR3 is 14 residues. Trimming left V 2 bases short and J 7 bases short, with 12 bases between. The CDR3 DNA reads TGTGCCAGCAGTTTAACACAGGGAGGACAGCCCCAGCATTTT. This gives the protein CASSLTQGGQPQHF.

The rearrangement uses TRBV5-6 and TRBJ2-5, with 11 bases lining up with TRBD2. The CDR3 totals 14 residues. Germline assignment: CDR1 SGHDT and CDR2 YYEEEE. V lost 3 bases, J lost 3 bases, and 1 base stayed unmatched. The CDR3 sequence: CASSSTSGEETQYF. CDR3 bases: TGTGCCAGCAGCTCGACTAGCGGGGAAGAGACCCAGTACTTC. Looking up the rest from reference TRBV5-6 and TRBJ2-5 gives the full variable domain: DAGVTQSPTHLIKTRGQQVTLRCSPKSGHDTVSWYQQALGQGPQFIFQYYEEEERQRGNFPDRFSGHQFPNYSSELNVNALLLGDSALYLCASSSTSGEETQYFGPGTRLLVL.

This chain connects TRBV19 to TRBJ1-6; 9 bases are shared with TRBD1. Germline V CDR1 and CDR2: LNHDA, SQIVND (reference sequence). The CDR3 is 16 residues long. V shed 5 bases and J 8 bases; nucleotides not matched to a gene: 10. CDR3 loop: CASSAPGTGLYSPLHF. CDR3 nucleotide sequence: TGTGCCAGTAGTGCCCCCGGGACAGGGTTGTATTCACCCCTCCACTTT.

This clone was observed once. The chain carries TRBV2 and TRBJ2-2; D may be TRBD1 or TRBD2 (5 bases each). The CDR3 is 15 residues long. Germline CDR1 reads SNHLY; CDR2 reads FYNNEI. V dropped 4 bases and J dropped 0 bases, with 9 bases sitting between them. CDR3 amino acids: CASSGVGPNTGELFF. CDR3 nucleotide sequence: TGTGCCAGCAGTGGGGTGGGACCGAACACCGGGGAGCTGTTTTTT.

Worth noting for this clone: Other DNA sequences of this sample code for an identical CDR3. This chain joins TRBV29-1 and TRBJ2-2; 7 bases fit TRBD1. V lost 6 bases, J lost 2 bases, and 6 bases stayed unmatched. Germline V CDR1 and CDR2: SQVTM, ANQGSEA. The CDR3 totals 14 residues. CDR3 protein: CSVQTGTNTGELFF. DNA of the CDR3: TGCAGCGTCCAGACAGGGACAAACACCGGGGAGCTGTTTTTT.

This clone was observed a few times. The gene calls are TRBV10-2 and TRBJ2-1; 14 nucleotides agree with TRBD2. The germline V gene has CDR1 WSHSY and CDR2 SAAADI. Losses at the gene ends were 7 bases for V and 8 bases for J; bases not matched to a gene: 10. CDR3 size: 16 residues. The CDR3 DNA is TGCGCCAGCACTAATACCGGGACTAGCGGGAGCTATGAGCAGTTCTTC. This encodes CASTNTGTSGSYEQFF.